Below, 27 T cell receptor beta chains from the same sample are listed, as sequenced in a study of cytomegalovirus exposure and HLA in healthy donors. The PCR made use of 60 Vbeta and 13 Jbeta primers. Sequenced by immunoSEQ multiplex PCR; TCRdb stores in-frame clones only, minus some. The sample holds some 150,000 clones, 82% seen once. Source material: PBMCs. The receptors originated from a woman between 45 and 60 years old in good health and CMV-seropositive.

This chain joins TRBV5-1 and TRBJ2-5; 10 bases are shared with TRBD2. CDR1 and CDR2 from the germline V gene are SGHRS and YFSETQ. The CDR3 length is 14 residues. J gave up 5 bases and V 5 bases, and 6 bases lay outside the gene matches. The CDR3 DNA reads as TGCGCCAGCAGGAGCGGGGGGGCCGGGGAGACCCAGTACTTC. Its protein product is CASRSGGAGETQYF. Combining the CDR3 with reference TRBV5-1 and TRBJ2-5 gives the whole variable domain KAGVTQTPRYLIKTRGQQVTLSCSPISGHRSVSWYQQTPGQGLQFLFEYFSETQRNKGNFPGRFSGRQFSNSRSEMNVSTLELGDSALYLCASRSGGAGETQYFGPGTRLLVL.

Here the CDR3 DNA reads TGTGCCAGCAGTTCCCTCAGGACAAAAAGCACAGATACGCAGTATTTT. This encodes CASSSLRTKSTDTQYF. The chain couples TRBV6-6 to TRBJ2-3, with TRBD1 as a possible D gene (5 bases). The germline gives CDR1 MNHNY, CDR2 SVGAGI (reference sequence). This CDR3 is 16 amino acids long. Between the trimmed V and J ends, which lost 4 bases and 0 bases, there was a span of 14 bases.

J is TRBJ2-1 and V is TRBV14, with TRBD2 matching over 14 bases. V shed 2 bases, J shed 3 bases, and the junction held 9 bases outside the gene matches. The CDR3 loop spans 19 amino acids. The V gene's germline CDR1 is SGHDN and CDR2 FVKESK. CDR3 amino acids: CASSQWETSGGAVYNEQFF. The DNA of the CDR3 is TGTGCCAGCAGCCAATGGGAGACTAGCGGGGGGGCAGTCTACAATGAGCAGTTCTTC.

The chain joins TRBV5-4 to TRBJ2-7; tentative D call: TRBD2 (6 bases). V shed 2 bases and J shed 6 bases, with 18 bases lying between them. The germline CDR1 and CDR2 sequences are SGHNT and YYREEE (reference sequence). The CDR3 totals 15 residues. CDR3 DNA: TGTGCCAGCAGCTTTGTCGGGGGAGACCCTCGCGAGCAGTACTTC. It codes for CASSFVGGDPREQYF. The whole variable domain, remainder taken from reference TRBV5-4 and TRBJ2-7, is ETGVTQSPTHLIKTRGQQVTLRCSSQSGHNTVSWYQQALGQGPQFIFQYYREEENGRGNFPPRFSGLQFPNYSSELNVNALELDDSALYLCASSFVGGDPREQYFGPGTRLTVT.

V usage is TRBV4-1 and J usage is TRBJ1-2, with 8 bases fitting TRBD1. The CDR3 runs to 15 residues. CDR1 MGHRA and CDR2 YSYEKL come from the germline V gene. The trim removed 1 base at V and 4 bases at J, leaving 5 bases unmatched. DNA for the CDR3: TGCGCCAGCAGCCAAGGGCAGGGGGCAATCTATGGCTACACCTTC. Its translation is CASSQGQGAIYGYTF.

The rearrangement links TRBV9 to TRBJ2-2; TRBD2 might be the D (7 bases). The ends were cut back, 5 bases at V and 0 bases at J, with 11 bases in the middle. CDR3 size: 15 residues. In germline, CDR1 is SGDLS, CDR2 YYNGEE. CDR3 amino acids: CASSNGGPNTGELFF. The CDR3 DNA sequence: TGTGCCAGCAGTAACGGGGGGCCGAACACCGGGGAGCTGTTTTTT.

The J gene is TRBJ1-5, the V gene TRBV6-1, with TRBD1 identical over 9 bases. Trimming removed 5 bases from V and 7 bases from J; junction bases left unmatched: 9. Germline V gives CDR1 MNHNS, CDR2 SASEGT. The CDR3 length is 15 residues. CDR3 coding DNA: TGTGCCAGCAGTACCACAGGGGGCCAAAGACAGCCCCAGCATTTT. Translation gives CASSTTGGQRQPQHF.

The sample holds a few counts of this clone. In DNA, the CDR3 is TGTGCCAGCAGTGTGATAGCGGGGGCTCATACGCAGTATTTT. Its translation is CASSVIAGAHTQYF. The J gene is TRBJ2-3, the V gene TRBV6-1, with 9 bases that match TRBD2. The CDR3 covers 14 residues. The germline V gene encodes CDR1 MNHNS and CDR2 SASEGT. Trimming removed 4 bases from V and 7 bases from J; junction bases left unmatched: 6.

Only a few counts were recorded for this clone. The chain recombines TRBV9 with TRBJ2-7, with 8 positions matching TRBD1. Looked up from germline, CDR1 is SGDLS and CDR2 is YYNGEE. Trimming at V came to 0 bases and at J to 6 bases, leaving 5 bases not matched to a gene. The CDR3 runs 14 residues. In DNA, the CDR3 is TGTGCCAGCAGCGTAGCCCCAGGGGGCGGCGAGCAGTACTTC. Residues: CASSVAPGGGEQYF.

The J gene is TRBJ1-1, the V gene TRBV27, with D possibly TRBD1 on 6 matching bases. The CDR3 runs 16 residues. Trimming took 3 bases from V and 0 from J, leaving 14 bases between them. The germline gives CDR1 MNHEY, CDR2 SMNVEV (reference sequence). This CDR3 reads CASSLRGTSMNTEAFF. For the CDR3, the DNA is TGTGCCAGCAGTTTGAGGGGGACCTCCATGAACACTGAAGCTTTCTTT.

The V and J genes are TRBV30 and TRBJ2-7; 7 bases align to TRBD1. Germline CDR1 GTSNPN, CDR2 SVGIG (reference sequence). CDR3 length: 12 residues. The J segment lost 4 bases and the V segment lost 5 bases, leaving 5 bases of the junction unmatched. The CDR3 DNA reads as TGTGCCTGGGGGACAGTTGATTACGAGCAGTACTTC. Residues: CAWGTVDYEQYF.

The chain recombines TRBV27 with TRBJ1-5, with D possibly being TRBD1 (5 bases). This CDR3 is 17 amino acids long. Germline CDR1 is MNHEY and CDR2 is SMNVEV (reference sequence). Trimming took 2 bases from V and 2 from J, leaving 16 bases between them. The DNA of the CDR3 is TGTGCCAGCAGTTTACGGGGGGGGATGCGGGGCAATCAGCCCCAGCATTTT. Encoded protein: CASSLRGGMRGNQPQHF.

The chain combines TRBV9 with TRBJ1-4, with 8 bases aligning to TRBD1. J lost 3 bases, V lost 0 bases, and 7 bases had no gene match. The CDR3 is made up of 17 amino acids. Looked up from germline, CDR1 is SGDLS and CDR2 is YYNGEE. The CDR3 spells CASSVEGTGGPNEKLFF. DNA for the CDR3: TGTGCCAGCAGCGTAGAGGGTACAGGGGGACCTAATGAAAAACTGTTTTTT.

The gene calls are TRBV7-6 and TRBJ2-1; maybe TRBD2 (7 bases). The CDR3 covers 17 residues. Between the trimmed V and J ends, which lost 5 bases and 4 bases, there was a span of 21 bases. Germline assignment: CDR1 SGHVS and CDR2 FNYEAQ. CDR3 bases: TGTGCCAGCAGCCCCTGGGAGGGGGGGCTCTCTTACAATGAGCAGTTCTTC. Protein product: CASSPWEGGLSYNEQFF.

Only a few counts were recorded for this clone. This chain connects TRBV29-1 to TRBJ1-2; no clear D gene. This CDR3 has 11 amino acids. Germline lookup yields CDR1 SQVTM and CDR2 ANQGSEA. V was shortened by 0 bases and J by 7 bases, with 6 bases between the two germline ends. This CDR3 is CSVEDLGGYTF. CDR3 sequence (DNA): TGCAGCGTTGAAGATCTCGGTGGCTACACCTTC.

The V and J genes are TRBV15 and TRBJ1-2; 7 positions match TRBD1. Germline CDR1 and CDR2: LNHNV and YYDKDF (reference sequence). The CDR3 extends over 13 amino acids. The J segment lost 6 bases and the V segment lost 2 bases, leaving 3 bases of the junction unmatched. This CDR3 reads CATSRWDSDGYTF. CDR3 nucleotides: TGTGCCACCAGCAGATGGGACAGCGATGGCTACACCTTC.

The genes are TRBV27 and TRBJ2-2, with 12 bases identical to TRBD1. The V gene end was trimmed by 6 bases and the J gene end by 7 bases; junction bases not matched to a gene: 12. The length of the CDR3 is 17 residues. Germline values: CDR1 MNHEY, CDR2 SMNVEV (reference sequence). The chain's CDR3 is CASRLNRDRGQIGELFF. Here the CDR3 DNA reads TGTGCCAGCAGACTTAACCGGGACAGGGGGCAGATCGGGGAGCTGTTTTTT.

This rearrangement joins TRBV7-9 to TRBJ2-1; 7 nucleotides align to TRBD1. The CDR3 loop spans 16 amino acids. After removal of 1 base from V and 5 bases from J, the junction contained 8 bases not matched to a gene. Germline-derived CDR1 and CDR2 are SEHNR and FQNEAQ (reference sequence). The CDR3 reads CASSLGRGRRDNEQFF. The CDR3, as DNA: TGTGCCAGCAGCTTAGGAAGGGGGCGTAGGGACAATGAGCAGTTCTTC.

CDR3 in DNA: TGTGCCAGCAGCTTAGATCTAGCTAACTATGGCTACACCTTC. It codes for CASSLDLANYGYTF. The chain joins TRBV11-2 to TRBJ1-2; D call uncertain. The germline CDR1 and CDR2 sequences are SGHAT and FQNNGV. V shed 0 bases and J shed 0 bases, with 5 bases lying between them. The CDR3 spans 14 residues.

The rearrangement uses TRBV27 and TRBJ2-7; 7 nucleotides agree with TRBD1. This CDR3 spans 12 amino acids. V dropped 6 bases and J dropped 6; count of bases not matched to a gene: 5. Germline lookup yields CDR1 MNHEY and CDR2 SMNVEV (reference sequence). As DNA, the CDR3 is TGTGCCAGCAGCCCTACAGGGGTCGAGCAGTACTTC. This encodes CASSPTGVEQYF.

This clone was seen a handful of times. The rearrangement uses TRBV7-9 and TRBJ2-1; TRBD2 matches at 9 bases. V trimming: 5 bases; J trimming: 9 bases; junction bases outside the gene matches: 11. The CDR3 totals 15 residues. Germline lookup yields CDR1 SEHNR and CDR2 FQNEAQ (reference sequence). The CDR3 sequence is CASSRAASGAGEQFF. CDR3 DNA sequence: TGTGCCAGCAGCCGGGCGGCTAGCGGGGCCGGTGAGCAGTTCTTC.

This chain uses TRBV27 with TRBJ1-2, with 9 bases matching TRBD1. V trimming: 6 bases; J trimming: 8 bases; junction bases outside the gene matches: 10. The CDR3 contains 14 residues. The germline gives CDR1 MNHEY, CDR2 SMNVEV (reference sequence). In nucleotides, the CDR3 is TGTGCCAGCAGCTCTAACAGGGGGCTAAACGGCTACACCTTC. It specifies CASSSNRGLNGYTF.

The chain has TRBV19 and TRBJ2-2; TRBD1 agrees at 8 bases. V was pared by 5 bases and J by 4 bases, with 9 bases of the junction left unmatched. This CDR3 has 16 amino acids. Germline V gene sequence: CDR1 LNHDA, CDR2 SQIVND (reference sequence). In nucleotides, the CDR3 is TGTGCCAGTAGTCGGCCCGCAGGGGGCGGCACCGGGGAGCTGTTTTTT. It encodes CASSRPAGGGTGELFF.

The V gene is TRBV23-1, the J gene TRBJ2-7, with D hard to call. TRBV23-1 is an ORF; its function is uncertain. This CDR3 region has 16 residues. V lost 4 bases and J 0 bases, leaving 16 bases between the germline ends. CDR3 coding DNA: TGCGCCAGCAGTCTCAATGATGCGGCGAGCTCCTACGAGCAGTACTTC. Amino acid sequence: CASSLNDAASSYEQYF.

In its sample, this clone was seen a few times. The chain combines TRBV6-1 with TRBJ1-5; 8 bases fit TRBD1. Germline CDR1 MNHNS, CDR2 SASEGT. The CDR3 runs 17 residues. Trimming removed 4 bases from V and 0 bases from J; junction bases left unmatched: 8. The chain's CDR3 is CASSGGLQGDSNQPQHF. The CDR3 bases are TGTGCCAGCAGTGGGGGGTTACAGGGGGATAGCAATCAGCCCCAGCATTTT.

With respect to this clone: The junction departs from germline at one end; a sequencing error may be responsible. The chain has TRBV28 and TRBJ1-5; no definite D call. The CDR3 sequence is 13 residues long. Germline V CDR1 and CDR2: MDHEN, SYDVKM. CDR3 coding DNA: TGTGCCAGCAGGTTATCTCCCAATCAGCCCCAGCATTTT. Translation: CASRLSPNQPQHF. The entire variable domain, with the rest obtained from reference TRBV28 and TRBJ1-5, is as follows: DVKVTQSSRYLVKRTGEKVFLECVQDMDHENMFWYRQDPGLGLRLIYFSYDVKMKEKGDIPEGYSVSREKKERFSLILESASTNQTSMYLCASRLSPNQPQHFGDGTRLSIL.

The chain couples TRBV4-2 to TRBJ1-5; 7 bases map to TRBD1. The CDR3 totals 16 residues. Germline CDR1 is LGHNA and CDR2 is YNFKEQ. Unmatched junction bases numbered 4, after V lost 1 base and J lost 1 base. The CDR3 here is CASSQVSGGSNQPQHF. In DNA, the CDR3 is TGTGCCAGCAGCCAAGTGTCAGGGGGGAGCAATCAGCCCCAGCATTTT.